What follows are 21 T cell receptor beta chains derived from one specimen sequenced in a study of early T cells in non-severe SARS-CoV-2 infection. Using its own MiXCR run on the 5' RACE reads, TCRdb lists one record per CDR3 protein. The sample yields roughly 31,000 distinct CDR3 sequences, about 4.2% seen once. The sample consisted of whole blood. These receptor sequences come from an adult who was a healthcare worker with PCR-confirmed SARS-CoV-2 infection or an uninfected control (not recorded which).

This clonotype has ten or more counts. The chain uses TRBV28 and TRBJ2-7; D remains unclear. Trimming removed 0 bases at V and 2 bases at J, with 8 bases between. CDR3 length equals 14 residues. The germline V gene encodes CDR1 MDHEN and CDR2 SYDVKM. The CDR3: CASSLWGFPYEQYF. CDR3 in DNA: TGTGCCAGCAGTTTATGGGGGTTCCCCTACGAGCAGTACTTC.

This clonotype showed up just a few times. The J gene is TRBJ2-3, the V gene TRBV5-5; TRBD1 or TRBD2 may be the D gene (6 bases each). Trimming pared 5 bases from V and 4 bases from J, leaving 14 bases between. The CDR3 extends over 14 amino acids. Germline CDR1 reads SGHKS; CDR2 reads YYEKEE (reference sequence). This chain's CDR3 is CASRARRGADTQYF. CDR3 nucleotides: TGTGCCAGCAGGGCGAGGAGGGGGGCAGATACGCAGTATTTT.

This clonotype was seen ten or more times. The chain combines TRBV5-1 with TRBJ2-3; TRBD2 agrees at 7 bases. J gave up 2 bases and V 8 bases, and 2 bases lay outside the gene matches. CDR1 and CDR2 (germline): SGHRS, YFSETQ. This CDR3 comprises 12 residues. For the CDR3, the DNA is TGCGCCAGTAGGGACTACACAGATACGCAGTATTTT. This codes for CASRDYTDTQYF.

This clonotype is medium-sized by share. V usage is TRBV28 and J usage is TRBJ1-5; D is perhaps TRBD1 (6 bases). Germline assignment: CDR1 MDHEN and CDR2 SYDVKM. The length of the CDR3 is 16 residues. Trimming took 4 bases from V and 5 from J, leaving 18 bases between them. CDR3 in amino acids: CASSSSPRGDHQPQHF. The CDR3 nucleotides read TGTGCCAGCAGTTCATCCCCAAGGGGGGATCATCAGCCCCAGCATTTT.

This clonotype occurred many times. The V and J genes are TRBV28 and TRBJ1-5, with D possibly being TRBD1 (6 bases). Germline V gene sequence: CDR1 MDHEN, CDR2 SYDVKM. This CDR3 is built from 15 residues. Trimming pared 2 bases from V and 3 bases from J, leaving 11 bases between. The DNA of the CDR3 is TGTGCCAGCAGTTTACCCGGACAGCTCAATCAGCCCCAGCATTTT. Translated: CASSLPGQLNQPQHF.

This clonotype has at least ten counts. The chain recombines TRBV5-1 with TRBJ2-3, with TRBD2 identical over 8 bases. The V and J ends lost 7 bases and 2 bases, in that order; junction bases with no gene match: 15. The germline V gene encodes CDR1 SGHRS and CDR2 YFSETQ. The CDR3 length is 17 residues. The CDR3 nucleotides are TGCGCCAGCTCCTCCACAGTTGTAGCGGGGCCCACAGATACGCAGTATTTT. This gives the protein CASSSTVVAGPTDTQYF.

This clonotype was seen a few times. The chain has TRBV25-1 and TRBJ1-1; the D is unclear. With 3 bases removed from V and 10 bases from J, the gap between germline ends came to 12 bases. Germline lookup yields CDR1 MGHDK and CDR2 SYGVNS. This CDR3 is built from 12 residues. CDR3 amino acids: CASSDAAPRAFF. CDR3 DNA sequence: TGTGCCAGCAGTGACGCGGCCCCCCGAGCTTTCTTT.

This clonotype is medium-sized (0.01 to 0.1%) in the sample. The V gene is TRBV29-1, the J gene TRBJ2-1, with unresolved D. V was trimmed by 0 bases and J by 10 bases, leaving 19 bases between them. Germline V lookup: CDR1 SQVTM, CDR2 ANQGSEA. The CDR3 is 15 amino acids. As DNA, the CDR3 is TGCAGCGTTGAAGATGGGGTTATTGGCCTTTTGGAGCAGTTCTTC. Translating it yields CSVEDGVIGLLEQFF.

The genes are TRBV3-1 and TRBJ1-6; perhaps TRBD1 as D (5 bases). Trimming shortened V by 5 bases and J by 10 bases, and 9 bases separated the two germline ends. Germline V CDR1 and CDR2: LGHDT, YNNKEL (reference sequence). The CDR3 totals 12 residues. DNA for the CDR3: TGTGCCAGCAGCGGGGGAATATCACCCCTCCACTTT. The encoded protein is CASSGGISPLHF.

This clonotype showed up many times. This chain links TRBV29-1 with TRBJ2-3; TRBD2 matches 12 bases. From germline, CDR1 is SQVTM and CDR2 ANQGSEA. The J segment lost 4 bases and the V segment lost 5 bases, leaving 4 bases of the junction unmatched. The CDR3 has 14 amino acids. The CDR3 coding sequence is TGCAGCGTTTCTCTAGCGGGAGGGGCAGATACGCAGTATTTT. Translated: CSVSLAGGADTQYF.

This clonotype was recorded many times. V is TRBV6-5 and J is TRBJ2-2, with D possibly TRBD1 on 5 matching bases. Germline CDR1 reads MNHEY; CDR2 reads SVGAGI. The CDR3 contains 16 residues. Deletions cut 6 bases from V and 3 bases from J, with 17 bases between. The CDR3 is CASRSVIFRDTGELFF. CDR3 DNA sequence: TGTGCCAGCAGAAGTGTGATATTCAGGGACACCGGGGAGCTGTTTTTT.

This chain uses TRBV18 with TRBJ1-4; 7 positions agree with TRBD1. Looked up from germline, CDR1 is KGHSH and CDR2 is LQKENI. V shed 1 base and J 5 bases; nucleotides not matched to a gene: 13. This CDR3 is built from 18 residues. The CDR3: CASSPRDSVRPINEKLFF. Written as DNA, the CDR3 is TGTGCCAGCTCACCACGGGACAGTGTTAGACCAATAAATGAAAAACTGTTTTTT.

The chain employs TRBV7-2 and TRBJ2-3; TRBD2 might be the D (5 bases). Trimming cost V 5 bases and J 4 bases, with 13 bases left between them. CDR3 size: 14 residues. Germline loops: CDR1 SGHTA, CDR2 FQGNSA. DNA for the CDR3: TGTGCCAGCAGCCCGGGATGGGGTTCAGATACGCAGTATTTT. Translated: CASSPGWGSDTQYF. Based on the CDR3 plus reference TRBV7-2 and TRBJ2-3, the full variable domain is GAGVSQSPSNKVTEKGKDVELRCDPISGHTALYWYRQSLGQGLEFLIYFQGNSAPDKSGLPSDRFSAERTGGSVSTLTIQRTQQEDSAVYLCASSPGWGSDTQYFGPGTRLTVL.

This clonotype was counted at least ten times. V and J are TRBV11-2 and TRBJ2-3; D remains ambiguous. Germline CDR1 is SGHAT and CDR2 is FQNNGV. The CDR3 is made up of 15 amino acids. Trimming took 1 base from V and 6 from J, leaving 14 bases between them. CDR3 sequence reads: CASSLVETVGDTQYF. The CDR3 DNA reads TGTGCCAGCAGCTTAGTCGAAACGGTTGGGGATACGCAGTATTTT.

This clonotype came up a few times. The J gene is TRBJ2-2, the V gene TRBV11-1, with 12 positions matching TRBD2. Germline V gene data show CDR1 as SGHAT and CDR2 as FQDESV (reference sequence). The CDR3 covers 18 residues. V was pared by 3 bases and J by 7 bases, with 12 bases of the junction left unmatched. The CDR3 DNA sequence: TGTGCCAGCAGCTTGACTAGCGGGAGTACGGGGGCCAGCGGGGAGCTGTTTTTT. This gives the protein CASSLTSGSTGASGELFF.

This clonotype was recorded at least ten times. This chain uses TRBV7-9 with TRBJ1-2, with TRBD1 as a possible D gene (5 bases). The V end lost 4 bases, the J end lost 2 bases, and 14 bases lay between the germline ends. CDR1 and CDR2 (germline): SEHNR, FQNEAQ (reference sequence). The CDR3 is 15 amino acids. This CDR3 reads CASSSGQQSNYGYTF. CDR3 DNA: TGTGCCAGCAGCTCTGGACAACAGTCCAACTATGGCTACACCTTC.

This clonotype was counted at least ten times. This chain connects TRBV28 to TRBJ2-3; D call uncertain. V was pared by 7 bases and J by 6 bases, with 14 bases between. Germline assignment: CDR1 MDHEN and CDR2 SYDVKM. The length of the CDR3 is 13 residues. CDR3 DNA: TGTGCCAGCACCCCTCTCCGTCCTGATACGCAGTATTTT. It encodes CASTPLRPDTQYF.

The chain joins TRBV5-1 to TRBJ2-1; D remains ambiguous. Germline V lookup: CDR1 SGHRS, CDR2 YFSETQ. The CDR3 length is 13 residues. Between the trimmed V and J ends, which lost 0 bases and 5 bases, there was a span of 6 bases. The CDR3 nucleotides are TGCGCCAGCAGCTTGGAAGGTGACAATGAGCAGTTCTTC. Amino acid sequence: CASSLEGDNEQFF.

Many counts were recorded for this clonotype. The chain joins TRBV7-9 to TRBJ2-2; 9 nucleotides match TRBD1. This CDR3 has 17 residues. The J segment lost 3 bases and the V segment lost 5 bases, leaving 10 bases of the junction unmatched. Looked up from germline, CDR1 is SEHNR and CDR2 is FQNEAQ (reference sequence). The CDR3 region is CASSHLPGQGDTGELFF. The CDR3 DNA follows: TGTGCCAGCAGCCACCTTCCGGGACAGGGCGACACCGGGGAGCTGTTTTTT.

At least ten counts were recorded for this clonotype. This chain links TRBV20-1 with TRBJ2-5; 9 bases match TRBD1. The CDR3 consists of 16 residues. CDR1 and CDR2 (germline): DFQATT, SNEGSKA (reference sequence). V trimming: 0 bases; J trimming: 2 bases; junction bases outside the gene matches: 7. The CDR3: CSARDGDRGRQETQYF. Written as DNA, the CDR3 is TGCAGTGCTAGAGATGGCGACAGGGGGAGGCAAGAGACCCAGTACTTC.

V usage is TRBV10-3 and J usage is TRBJ2-2; 11 nucleotides agree with TRBD2. Germline assignment: CDR1 ENHRY and CDR2 SYGVKD. The CDR3 covers 16 residues. Losses at the gene ends were 6 bases for V and 5 bases for J; bases not matched to a gene: 8. The CDR3 DNA reads as TGTGCCATCAGCCCTACTAGCGGGAGCTGGACCGGGGAGCTGTTTTTT. Translation gives CAISPTSGSWTGELFF.